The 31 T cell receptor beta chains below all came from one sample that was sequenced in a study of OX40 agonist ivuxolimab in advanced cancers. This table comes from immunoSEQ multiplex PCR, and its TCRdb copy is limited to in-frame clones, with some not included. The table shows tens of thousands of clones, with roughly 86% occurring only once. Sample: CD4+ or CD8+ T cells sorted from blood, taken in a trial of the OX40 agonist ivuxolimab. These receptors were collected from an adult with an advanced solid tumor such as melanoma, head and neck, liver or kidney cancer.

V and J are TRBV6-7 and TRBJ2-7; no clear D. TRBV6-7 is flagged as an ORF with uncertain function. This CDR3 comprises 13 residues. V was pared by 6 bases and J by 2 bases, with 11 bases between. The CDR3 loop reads CASRTEGPYEQYF. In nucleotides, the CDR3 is TGTGCCAGCAGGACGGAAGGTCCCTACGAGCAGTACTTC.

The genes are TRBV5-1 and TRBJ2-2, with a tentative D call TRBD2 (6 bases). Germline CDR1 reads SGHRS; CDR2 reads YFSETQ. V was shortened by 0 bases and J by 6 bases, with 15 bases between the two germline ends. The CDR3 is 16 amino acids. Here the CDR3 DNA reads TGCGCCAGCAGCTTGGAATTAGCGGTTAACTCCGGGGAGCTGTTTTTT. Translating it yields CASSLELAVNSGELFF.

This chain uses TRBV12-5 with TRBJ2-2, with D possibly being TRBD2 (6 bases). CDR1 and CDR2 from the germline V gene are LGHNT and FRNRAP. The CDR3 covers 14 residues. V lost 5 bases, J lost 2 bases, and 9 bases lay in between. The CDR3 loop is CASGGSGNTGELFF. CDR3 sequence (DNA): TGTGCTAGTGGTGGTAGCGGCAACACCGGGGAGCTGTTTTTT.

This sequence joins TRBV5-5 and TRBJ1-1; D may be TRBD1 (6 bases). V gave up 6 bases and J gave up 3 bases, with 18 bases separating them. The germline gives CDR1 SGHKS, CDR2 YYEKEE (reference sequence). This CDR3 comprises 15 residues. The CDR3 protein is CASTDLGQRYTEAFF. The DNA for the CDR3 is TGTGCCAGCACCGACTTAGGACAGAGGTACACTGAAGCTTTCTTT.

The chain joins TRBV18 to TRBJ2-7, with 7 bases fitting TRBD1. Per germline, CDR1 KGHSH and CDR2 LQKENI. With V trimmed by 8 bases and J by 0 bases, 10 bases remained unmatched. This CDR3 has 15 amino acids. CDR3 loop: CASHRGGGSSYEQYF. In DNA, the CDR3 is TGTGCCAGCCACCGAGGGGGCGGAAGCTCCTACGAGCAGTACTTC. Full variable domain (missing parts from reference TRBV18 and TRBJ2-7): NAGVMQNPRHLVRRRGQEARLRCSPMKGHSHVYWYRQLPEEGLKFMVYLQKENIIDESGMPKERFSAEFPKEGPSILRIQQVVRGDSAAYFCASHRGGGSSYEQYFGPGTRLTVT.

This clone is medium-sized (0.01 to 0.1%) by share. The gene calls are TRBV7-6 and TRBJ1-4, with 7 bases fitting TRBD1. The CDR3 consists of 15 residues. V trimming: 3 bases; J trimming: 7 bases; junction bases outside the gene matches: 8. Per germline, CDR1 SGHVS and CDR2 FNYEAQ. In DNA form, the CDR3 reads TGTGCCAGCAGCTTCCAGACAGGGAGGGCTGAAAAACTGTTTTTT. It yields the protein CASSFQTGRAEKLFF.

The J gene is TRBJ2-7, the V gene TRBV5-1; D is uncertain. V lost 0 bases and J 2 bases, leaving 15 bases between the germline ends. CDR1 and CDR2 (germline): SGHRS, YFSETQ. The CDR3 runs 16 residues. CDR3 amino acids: CASSLALVNWPYEQYF. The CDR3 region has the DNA TGCGCCAGCAGCTTGGCCTTGGTTAACTGGCCCTACGAGCAGTACTTC.

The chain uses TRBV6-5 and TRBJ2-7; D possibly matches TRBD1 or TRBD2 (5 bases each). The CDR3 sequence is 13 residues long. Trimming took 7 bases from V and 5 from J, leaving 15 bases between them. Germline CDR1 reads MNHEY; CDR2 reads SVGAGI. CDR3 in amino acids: CASTGHAGDEQYF. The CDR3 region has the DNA TGTGCCAGCACGGGGCATGCTGGGGACGAGCAGTACTTC.

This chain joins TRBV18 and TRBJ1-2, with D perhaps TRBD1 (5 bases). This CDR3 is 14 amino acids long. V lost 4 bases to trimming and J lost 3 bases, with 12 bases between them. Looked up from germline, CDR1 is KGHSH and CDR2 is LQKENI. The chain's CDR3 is CASSQSGTDYGYTF. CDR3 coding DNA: TGTGCCAGCTCACAATCCGGGACGGACTATGGCTACACCTTC.

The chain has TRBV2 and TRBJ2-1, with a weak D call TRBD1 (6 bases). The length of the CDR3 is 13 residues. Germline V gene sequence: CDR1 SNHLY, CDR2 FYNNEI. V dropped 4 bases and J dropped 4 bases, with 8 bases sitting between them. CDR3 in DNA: TGTGCCAGCAGTGTTCAGGGGTACAATGAGCAGTTCTTC. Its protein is CASSVQGYNEQFF.

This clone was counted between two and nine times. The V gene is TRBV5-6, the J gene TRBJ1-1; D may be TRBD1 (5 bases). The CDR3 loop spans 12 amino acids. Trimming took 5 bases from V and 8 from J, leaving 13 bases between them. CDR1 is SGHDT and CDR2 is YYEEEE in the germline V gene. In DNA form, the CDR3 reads TGTGCCAGCAGTCGGGGGACGGGCGAAGCTTTCTTT. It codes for CASSRGTGEAFF.

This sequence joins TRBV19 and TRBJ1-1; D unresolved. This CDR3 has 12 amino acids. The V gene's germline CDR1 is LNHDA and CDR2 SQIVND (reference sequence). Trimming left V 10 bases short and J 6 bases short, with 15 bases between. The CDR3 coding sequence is TGTGCCACCACGGGCGGAGGTGCTGAAGCTTTCTTT. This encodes CATTGGGAEAFF.

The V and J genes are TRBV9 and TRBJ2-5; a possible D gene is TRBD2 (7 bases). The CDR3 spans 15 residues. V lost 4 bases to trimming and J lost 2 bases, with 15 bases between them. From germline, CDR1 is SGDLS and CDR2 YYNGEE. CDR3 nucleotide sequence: TGTGCCAGCAGCCTAAGGGGGGGACTGCAAGAGACCCAGTACTTC. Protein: CASSLRGGLQETQYF.

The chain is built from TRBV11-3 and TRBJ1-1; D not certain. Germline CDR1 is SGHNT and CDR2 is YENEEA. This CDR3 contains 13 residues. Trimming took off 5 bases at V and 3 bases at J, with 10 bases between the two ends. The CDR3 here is CASSANSYTEAFF. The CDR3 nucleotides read TGTGCCAGCAGCGCAAACAGCTACACTGAAGCTTTCTTT.

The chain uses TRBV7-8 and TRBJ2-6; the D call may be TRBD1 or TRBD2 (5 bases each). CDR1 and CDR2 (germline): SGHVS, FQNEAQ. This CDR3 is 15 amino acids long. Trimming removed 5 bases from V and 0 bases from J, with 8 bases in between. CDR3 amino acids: CASSEGFSGANVLTF. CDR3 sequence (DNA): TGTGCCAGCAGCGAGGGGTTCTCTGGGGCCAACGTCCTGACTTTC.

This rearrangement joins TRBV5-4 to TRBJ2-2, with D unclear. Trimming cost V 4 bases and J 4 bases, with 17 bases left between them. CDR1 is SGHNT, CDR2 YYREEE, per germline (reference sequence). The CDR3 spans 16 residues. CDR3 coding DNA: TGTGCCAGCAGCCCGATGGGTGGGTTGGGCACCGGGGAGCTGTTTTTT. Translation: CASSPMGGLGTGELFF.

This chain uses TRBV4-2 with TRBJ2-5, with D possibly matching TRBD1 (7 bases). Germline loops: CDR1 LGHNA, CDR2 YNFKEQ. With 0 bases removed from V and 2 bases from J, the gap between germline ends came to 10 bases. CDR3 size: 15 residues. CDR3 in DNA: TGTGCCAGCAGCCAAGAGCGGGGACAGCAAGAGACCCAGTACTTC. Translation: CASSQERGQQETQYF.

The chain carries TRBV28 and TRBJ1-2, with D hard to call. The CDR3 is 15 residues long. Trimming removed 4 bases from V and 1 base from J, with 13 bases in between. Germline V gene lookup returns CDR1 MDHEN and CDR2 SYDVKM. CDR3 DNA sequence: TGTGCCAGCAGTTCGGGCCCAGGCGTTAACTATGGCTACACCTTC. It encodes CASSSGPGVNYGYTF.

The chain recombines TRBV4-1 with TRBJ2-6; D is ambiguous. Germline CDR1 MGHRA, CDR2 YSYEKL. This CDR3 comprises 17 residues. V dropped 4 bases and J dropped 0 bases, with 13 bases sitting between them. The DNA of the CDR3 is TGCGCCAGCAGCCGAACCTCATCCCCCTCTGGGGCCAACGTCCTGACTTTC. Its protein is CASSRTSSPSGANVLTF.

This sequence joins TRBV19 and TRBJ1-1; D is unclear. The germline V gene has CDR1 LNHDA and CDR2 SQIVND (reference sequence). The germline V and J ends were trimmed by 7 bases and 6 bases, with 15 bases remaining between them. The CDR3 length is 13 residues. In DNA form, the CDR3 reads TGTGCCAGTATAGGGAATCCGAGCGCTGAAGCTTTCTTT. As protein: CASIGNPSAEAFF. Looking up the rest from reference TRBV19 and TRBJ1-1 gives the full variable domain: DGGITQSPKYLFRKEGQNVTLSCEQNLNHDAMYWYRQDPGQGLRLIYYSQIVNDFQKGDIAEGYSVSREKKESFPLTVTSAQKNPTAFYLCASIGNPSAEAFFGQGTRLTVV.

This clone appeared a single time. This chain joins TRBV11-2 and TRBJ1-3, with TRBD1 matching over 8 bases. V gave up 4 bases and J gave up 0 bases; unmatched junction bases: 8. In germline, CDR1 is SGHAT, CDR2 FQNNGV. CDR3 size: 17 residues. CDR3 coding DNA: TGTGCCAGCAGCTACCTATCCGGGACAGGCTCTGGAAACACCATATATTTT. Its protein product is CASSYLSGTGSGNTIYF.

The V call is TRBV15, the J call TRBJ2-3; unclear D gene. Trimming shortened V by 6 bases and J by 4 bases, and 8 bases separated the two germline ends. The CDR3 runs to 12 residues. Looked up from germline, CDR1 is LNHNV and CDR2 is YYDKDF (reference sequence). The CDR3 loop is CATSSGSDTQYF. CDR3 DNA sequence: TGTGCCACCAGTTCAGGTTCAGATACGCAGTATTTT.

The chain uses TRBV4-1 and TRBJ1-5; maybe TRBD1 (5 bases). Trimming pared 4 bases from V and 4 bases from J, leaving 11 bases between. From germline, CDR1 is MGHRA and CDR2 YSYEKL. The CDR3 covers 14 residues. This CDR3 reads CASSPGVTNQPQHF. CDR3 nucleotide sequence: TGCGCCAGCAGCCCGGGGGTGACTAATCAGCCCCAGCATTTT.

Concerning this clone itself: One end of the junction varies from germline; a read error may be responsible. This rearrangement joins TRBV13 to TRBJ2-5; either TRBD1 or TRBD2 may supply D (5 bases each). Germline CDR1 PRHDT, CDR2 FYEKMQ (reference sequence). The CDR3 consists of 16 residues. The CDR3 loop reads CASSPLGRLIQETQYF. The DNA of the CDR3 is TGCGCCAGCAGCCCTCTGGGACGGCTGATCCAAGAGACCCAGTACTTC.

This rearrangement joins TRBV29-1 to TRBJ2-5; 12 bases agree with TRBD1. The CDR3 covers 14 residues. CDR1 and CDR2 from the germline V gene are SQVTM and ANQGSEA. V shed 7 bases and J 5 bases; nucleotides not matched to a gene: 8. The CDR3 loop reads CSAMGQGAGETQYF. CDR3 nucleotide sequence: TGCAGCGCGATGGGACAGGGGGCGGGGGAGACCCAGTACTTC.

The DNA of the CDR3 is TGTGCCAGCAGCCCGACAGGGGACACTGAAGCTTTCTTT. It yields the protein CASSPTGDTEAFF. The chain has TRBV5-4 and TRBJ1-1, with 8 bases lining up with TRBD1. This CDR3 is 13 amino acids long. The germline CDR1 and CDR2 sequences are SGHNT and YYREEE (reference sequence). The V gene end was trimmed by 4 bases and the J gene end by 3 bases; junction bases not matched to a gene: 2. The whole variable domain, filled in from reference TRBV5-4 and TRBJ1-1, reads ETGVTQSPTHLIKTRGQQVTLRCSSQSGHNTVSWYQQALGQGPQFIFQYYREEENGRGNFPPRFSGLQFPNYSSELNVNALELDDSALYLCASSPTGDTEAFFGQGTRLTVV.

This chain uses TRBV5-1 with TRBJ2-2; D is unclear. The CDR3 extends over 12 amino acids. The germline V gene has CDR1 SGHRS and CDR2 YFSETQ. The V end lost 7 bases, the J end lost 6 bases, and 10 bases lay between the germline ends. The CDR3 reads CASREGSGELFF. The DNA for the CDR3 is TGCGCCAGCCGAGAAGGGTCCGGGGAGCTGTTTTTT.

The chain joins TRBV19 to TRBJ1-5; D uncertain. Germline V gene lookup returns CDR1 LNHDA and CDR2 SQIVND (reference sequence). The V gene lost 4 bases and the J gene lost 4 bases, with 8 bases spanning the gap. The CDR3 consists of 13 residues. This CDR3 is CASSSLKNQPQHF. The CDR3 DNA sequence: TGTGCCAGTAGTAGTCTCAAAAATCAGCCCCAGCATTTT.

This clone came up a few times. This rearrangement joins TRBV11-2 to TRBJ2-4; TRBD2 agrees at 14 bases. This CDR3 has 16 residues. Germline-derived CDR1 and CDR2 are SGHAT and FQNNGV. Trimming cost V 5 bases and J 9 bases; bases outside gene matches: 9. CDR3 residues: CASSHGGLAGVTIQYF. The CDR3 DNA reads TGTGCCAGCAGCCACGGGGGACTAGCGGGGGTAACCATTCAGTACTTC.

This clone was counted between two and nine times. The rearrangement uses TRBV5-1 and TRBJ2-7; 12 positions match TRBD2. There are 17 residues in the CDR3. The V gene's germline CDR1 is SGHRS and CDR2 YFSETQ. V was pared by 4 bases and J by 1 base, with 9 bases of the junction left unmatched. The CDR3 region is CASSEDTSGGPSYEQYF. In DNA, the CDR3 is TGCGCCAGCAGCGAAGATACTAGCGGGGGGCCATCCTACGAGCAGTACTTC.

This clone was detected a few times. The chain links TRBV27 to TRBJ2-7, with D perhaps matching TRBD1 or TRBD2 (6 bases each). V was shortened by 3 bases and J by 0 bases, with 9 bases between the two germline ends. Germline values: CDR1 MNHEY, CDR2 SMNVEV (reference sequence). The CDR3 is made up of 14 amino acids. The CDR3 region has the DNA TGTGCCAGCAGTTTGGGGGGCCACTCCTACGAGCAGTACTTC. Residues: CASSLGGHSYEQYF.